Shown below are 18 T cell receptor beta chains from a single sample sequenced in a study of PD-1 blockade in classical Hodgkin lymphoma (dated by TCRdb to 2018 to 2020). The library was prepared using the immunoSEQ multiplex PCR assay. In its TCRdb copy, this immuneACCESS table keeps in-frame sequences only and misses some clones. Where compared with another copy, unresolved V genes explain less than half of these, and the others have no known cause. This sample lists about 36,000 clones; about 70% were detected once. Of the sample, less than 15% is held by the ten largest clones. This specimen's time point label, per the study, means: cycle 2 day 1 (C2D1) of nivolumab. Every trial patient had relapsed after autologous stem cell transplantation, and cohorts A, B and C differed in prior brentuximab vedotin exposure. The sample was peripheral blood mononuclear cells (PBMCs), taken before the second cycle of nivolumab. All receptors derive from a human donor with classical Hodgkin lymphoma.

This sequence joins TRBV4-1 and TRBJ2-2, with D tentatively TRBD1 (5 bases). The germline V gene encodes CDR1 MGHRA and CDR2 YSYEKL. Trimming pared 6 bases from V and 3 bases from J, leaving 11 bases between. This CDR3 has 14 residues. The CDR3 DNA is TGCGCCAGCAGACCGACAGTGGACACCGGGGAGCTGTTTTTT. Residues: CASRPTVDTGELFF.

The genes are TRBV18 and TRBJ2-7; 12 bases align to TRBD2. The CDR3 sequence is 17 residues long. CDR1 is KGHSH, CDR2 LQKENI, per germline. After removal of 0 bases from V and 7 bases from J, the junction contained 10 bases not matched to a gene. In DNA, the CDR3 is TGTGCCAGCTCACCACCGCAAACCTTAACTAGCGGGAGGGAGCAGTACTTC. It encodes CASSPPQTLTSGREQYF.

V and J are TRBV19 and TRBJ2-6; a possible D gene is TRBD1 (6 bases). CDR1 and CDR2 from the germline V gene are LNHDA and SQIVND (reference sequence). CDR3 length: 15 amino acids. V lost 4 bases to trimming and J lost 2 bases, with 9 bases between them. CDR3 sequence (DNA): TGTGCCAGTAGTACATCAGGGGCTGGGGCCAACGTCCTGACTTTC. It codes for CASSTSGAGANVLTF. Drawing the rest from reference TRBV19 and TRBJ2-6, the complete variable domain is DGGITQSPKYLFRKEGQNVTLSCEQNLNHDAMYWYRQDPGQGLRLIYYSQIVNDFQKGDIAEGYSVSREKKESFPLTVTSAQKNPTAFYLCASSTSGAGANVLTFGAGSRLTVL.

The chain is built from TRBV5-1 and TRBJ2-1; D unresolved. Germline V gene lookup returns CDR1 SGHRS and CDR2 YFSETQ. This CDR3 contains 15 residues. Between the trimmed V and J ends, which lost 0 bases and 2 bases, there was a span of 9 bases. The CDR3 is CASSLEGNTYNEQFF. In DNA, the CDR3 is TGCGCCAGCAGCTTGGAGGGAAACACCTACAATGAGCAGTTCTTC.

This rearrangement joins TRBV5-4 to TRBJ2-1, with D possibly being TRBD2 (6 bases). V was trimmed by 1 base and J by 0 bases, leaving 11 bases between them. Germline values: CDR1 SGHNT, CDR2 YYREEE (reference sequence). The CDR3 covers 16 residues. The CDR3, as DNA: TGTGCCAGCAGCTTGTCCGTCGGGGGCTCCTACAATGAGCAGTTCTTC. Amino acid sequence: CASSLSVGGSYNEQFF.

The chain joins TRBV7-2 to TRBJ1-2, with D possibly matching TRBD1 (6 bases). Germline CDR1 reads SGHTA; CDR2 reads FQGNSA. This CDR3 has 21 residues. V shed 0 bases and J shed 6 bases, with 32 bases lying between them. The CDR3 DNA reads TGTGCCAGCAGCTTAGCTCCGTTATTTATTCGGGGGGGCCTCTACTCCGATGGCTACACCTTC. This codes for CASSLAPLFIRGGLYSDGYTF.

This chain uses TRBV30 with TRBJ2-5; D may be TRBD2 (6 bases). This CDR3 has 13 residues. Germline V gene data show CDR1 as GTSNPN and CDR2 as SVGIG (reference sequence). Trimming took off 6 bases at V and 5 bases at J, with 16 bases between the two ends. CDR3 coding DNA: TGTGCCTGTGACGGGGAGGTCTCCGAGACCCAGTACTTC. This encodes CACDGEVSETQYF.

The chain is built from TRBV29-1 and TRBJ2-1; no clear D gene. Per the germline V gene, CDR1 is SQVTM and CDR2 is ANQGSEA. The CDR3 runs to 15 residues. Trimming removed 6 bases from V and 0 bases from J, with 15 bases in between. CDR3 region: CSVSGSPRSYNEQFF. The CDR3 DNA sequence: TGCAGCGTCTCGGGCAGTCCCCGCTCCTACAATGAGCAGTTCTTC.

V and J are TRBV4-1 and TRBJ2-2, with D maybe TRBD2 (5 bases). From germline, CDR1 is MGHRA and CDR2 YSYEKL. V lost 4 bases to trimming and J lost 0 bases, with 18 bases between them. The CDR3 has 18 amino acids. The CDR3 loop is CASSPRTLAFTNTGELFF. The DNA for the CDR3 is TGCGCCAGCAGCCCGCGGACGTTAGCGTTTACGAACACCGGGGAGCTGTTTTTT.

The CDR3 sequence is CASSPMGATITGELFF. CDR3 DNA: TGTGCCAGCAGCCCCATGGGGGCCACTATCACCGGGGAGCTGTTTTTT. The V and J genes are TRBV7-8 and TRBJ2-2; D possibly corresponds to TRBD1 (6 bases). The CDR3 sequence is 16 residues long. Germline loops: CDR1 SGHVS, CDR2 FQNEAQ. The V end was cut by 5 bases, the J end by 4 bases, with 17 bases between.

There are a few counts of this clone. CDR3 in amino acids: CASSLEPGNTIYF. DNA of the CDR3: TGTGCCAGCAGCTTAGAGCCGGGAAACACCATATATTTT. The chain couples TRBV11-2 to TRBJ1-3; D gene ambiguous. Per germline, CDR1 SGHAT and CDR2 FQNNGV. CDR3 length: 13 amino acids. V was shortened by 0 bases and J by 4 bases, with 4 bases between the two germline ends.

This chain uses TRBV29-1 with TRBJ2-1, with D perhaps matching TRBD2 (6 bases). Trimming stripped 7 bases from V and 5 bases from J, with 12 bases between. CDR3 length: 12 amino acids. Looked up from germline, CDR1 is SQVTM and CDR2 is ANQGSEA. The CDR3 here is CSARERDNEQFF. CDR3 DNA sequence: TGCAGCGCCCGGGAGCGGGACAATGAGCAGTTCTTC.

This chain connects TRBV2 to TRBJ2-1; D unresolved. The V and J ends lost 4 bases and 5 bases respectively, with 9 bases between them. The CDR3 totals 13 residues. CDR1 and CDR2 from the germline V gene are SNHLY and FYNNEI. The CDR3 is CASSGDTNNEQFF. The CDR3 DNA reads TGTGCCAGCAGTGGTGACACCAACAATGAGCAGTTCTTC. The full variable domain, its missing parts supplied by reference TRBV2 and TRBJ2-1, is EPEVTQTPSHQVTQMGQEVILRCVPISNHLYFYWYRQILGQKVEFLVSFYNNEISEKSEIFDDQFSVERPDGSNFTLKIRSTKLEDSAMYFCASSGDTNNEQFFGPGTRLTVL.

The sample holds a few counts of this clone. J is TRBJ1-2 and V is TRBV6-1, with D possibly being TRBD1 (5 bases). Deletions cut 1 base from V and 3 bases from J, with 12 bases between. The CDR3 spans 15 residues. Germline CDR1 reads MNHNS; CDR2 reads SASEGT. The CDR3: CASSEGSAGDYGYTF. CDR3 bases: TGTGCCAGCAGTGAAGGTTCGGCGGGGGACTATGGCTACACCTTC.

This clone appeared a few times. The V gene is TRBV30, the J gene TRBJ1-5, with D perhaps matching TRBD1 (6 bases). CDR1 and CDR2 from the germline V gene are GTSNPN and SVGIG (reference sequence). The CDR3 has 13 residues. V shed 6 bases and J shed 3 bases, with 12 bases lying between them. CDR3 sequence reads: CACRGQTNQPQHF. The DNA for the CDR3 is TGTGCCTGCCGGGGACAAACCAATCAGCCCCAGCATTTT.

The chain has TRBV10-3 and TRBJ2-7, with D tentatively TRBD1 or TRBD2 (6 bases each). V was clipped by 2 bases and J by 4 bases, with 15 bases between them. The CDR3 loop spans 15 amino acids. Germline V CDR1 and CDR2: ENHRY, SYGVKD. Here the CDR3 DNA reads TGTGCCATCAGTGAGAGGAGGGCAGGGGAGTACGAGCAGTACTTC. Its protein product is CAISERRAGEYEQYF.

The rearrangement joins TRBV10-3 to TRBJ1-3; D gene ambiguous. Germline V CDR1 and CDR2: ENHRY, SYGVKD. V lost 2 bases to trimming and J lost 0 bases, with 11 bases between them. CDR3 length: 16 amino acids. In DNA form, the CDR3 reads TGTGCCATCAGTGAGCCCAGGCCGTACTCTGGAAACACCATATATTTT. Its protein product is CAISEPRPYSGNTIYF.

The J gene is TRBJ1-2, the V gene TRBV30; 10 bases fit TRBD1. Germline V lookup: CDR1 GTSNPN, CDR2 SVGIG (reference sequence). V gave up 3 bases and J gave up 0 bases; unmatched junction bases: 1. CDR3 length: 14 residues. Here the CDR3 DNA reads TGTGCCTGGAGGGGGACAGGGGCTAACTATGGCTACACCTTC. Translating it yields CAWRGTGANYGYTF.